Many counts were recorded for the clone carrying this T cell receptor beta chain. Other DNA sequences of this sample code for an identical CDR3. The sample belongs to a study of cytomegalovirus exposure and HLA in healthy donors. The PCR used 60 Vbeta and 13 Jbeta primers. Some clones are missing from TCRdb's copy, which holds only in-frame ones; the method was immunoSEQ multiplex PCR. This table has 100,000 or so clones, 75% to 85% appearing once. Whereas donors were nominally healthy upon sampling, unrecorded immune exposures were probable. V was cut by 2 bases and J by 3 bases, with 5 bases left in between. This CDR3 comprises 13 residues. CDR1 and CDR2 (germline): SGHTA, FQGNSA.

This chain joins TRBV7-2 and TRBJ1-5; no firm D call. Input material: PBMCs. The receptor was isolated from a man aged 30 to 45 in good health and CMV-seropositive. This CDR3 reads CASSLIDNQPQHF. CDR3 nucleotide sequence: TGTGCCAGCAGCTTAATAGACAATCAGCCCCAGCATTTT.